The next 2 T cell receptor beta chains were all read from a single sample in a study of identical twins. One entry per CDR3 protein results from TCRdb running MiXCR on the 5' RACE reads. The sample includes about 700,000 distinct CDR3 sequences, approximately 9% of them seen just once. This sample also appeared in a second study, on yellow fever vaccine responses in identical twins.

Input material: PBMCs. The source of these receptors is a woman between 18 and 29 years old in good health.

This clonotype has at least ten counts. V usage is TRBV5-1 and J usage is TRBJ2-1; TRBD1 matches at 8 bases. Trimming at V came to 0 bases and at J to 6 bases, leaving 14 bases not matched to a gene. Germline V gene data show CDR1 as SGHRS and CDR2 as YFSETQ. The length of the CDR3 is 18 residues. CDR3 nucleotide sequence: TGCGCCAGCAGCTTGGGACAGGGGAGGTTCGAGGTACGCAATGAGCAGTTCTTC. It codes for CASSLGQGRFEVRNEQFF.

CDR3 protein: CSVVVSGAETQYF. CDR3 nucleotides: TGCAGCGTTGTCGTCTCAGGGGCGGAGACCCAGTACTTC. The V gene is TRBV29-1, the J gene TRBJ2-5, with a tentative D call TRBD1 (6 bases). CDR3 size: 13 residues. V lost 4 bases, J lost 5 bases, and 14 bases lay in between. Germline CDR1 SQVTM, CDR2 ANQGSEA.